This is a list of T cell receptor beta chains from one sample in a study of identical twins. TCRdb reprocessed the 5' RACE reads via MiXCR and lists one record per CDR3 protein. The table lists fewer than 500,000 distinct CDR3 sequences, roughly 26% of them singletons. The data also belong to a second study, concerning T cells expressing NK-cell markers.

Sequenced: CD4+ T cells sorted from blood. All receptors derive from a woman in her late teens or twenties in good health. Each CDR3 is given without its conserved first and last residue. D genes are given only for firm matches.

V gene	D gene	J gene	CDR3 protein
TRBV7-9	TRBD2	TRBJ2-1	ASSLGTTYNEQF
TRBV20-1	TRBD2	TRBJ2-1	SASTGGIYNEQF
TRBV7-9	-	TRBJ2-7	ASSLAGTSEQY
TRBV6-4	-	TRBJ2-6	ASSDTRGPGANVLT
TRBV12-3/TRBV12-4	-	TRBJ1-3	ASSFLRGNTIY
TRBV10-2	-	TRBJ1-6	ASRSPGTSSPLH
TRBV7-9	-	TRBJ2-2	ASRSLAGTGELF
TRBV10-3	TRBD1	TRBJ2-7	AITDRSSYEQY
TRBV14	-	TRBJ2-1	ASSPGPHRPNEQF
TRBV6-1	-	TRBJ2-7	ASKVGLSSYEQY
TRBV12-3/TRBV12-4	-	TRBJ2-1	ASSSRTAAILHNEQF
TRBV6-2/TRBV6-3	-	TRBJ1-2	ASSGPVWDGYGYT
TRBV7-9	-	TRBJ2-1	ASSLVGTINEQF
TRBV3-1	-	TRBJ1-1	ASSPRSRNTEAF
TRBV29-1	-	TRBJ1-1	SVGPGRTNTEAF
TRBV12-3/TRBV12-4	-	TRBJ2-7	ASSPGLGGYPYEQY
TRBV6-2/TRBV6-3	-	TRBJ2-7	ASSTPTTKRAYEQY
TRBV5-1	TRBD1	TRBJ2-3	ASSGGQGTGIGADTQY
TRBV20-1	-	TRBJ2-5	SARDWRVLQETQY
TRBV28	-	TRBJ1-2	ASLGAVYGYT
TRBV10-3	TRBD1	TRBJ2-7	AISVADREGEQY
TRBV3-1	-	TRBJ1-1	ASSQERLTGNTEAF
TRBV20-1	-	TRBJ1-2	SAREPGTYGYT
TRBV5-1	TRBD2	TRBJ2-5	ASSLAAGDEETQY